A selection of T cell receptor beta chains follows, all from one sample in a study of CD8 T cells in ankylosing spondylitis. TCRdb redid the calling of the 5' RACE reads with MiXCR, one entry per CDR3 protein. Among approximately 180,000 distinct CDR3 sequences, about 18% were seen once, and the ten largest hold 4.3%. The sequencing input was blood, either unsorted or a sorted T cell fraction (not recorded which). The receptors come from a male donor aged 10 to 30 with ankylosing spondylitis or in good health (not recorded which). The CDR3 runs from the conserved cysteine through the conserved F or W. The order of the fields is clone size, V gene, D gene, J gene, CDR3 protein, CDR3 DNA. The D gene is left open where the match is weak. Clone size appears in some rows only: once, few, many, or a class for an expanded clone.

clone size: many
V gene: TRBV7-9
D gene: TRBD1
J gene: TRBJ2-2
CDR3 protein: CASSPRAPGQHTGELFF
CDR3 DNA: TGTGCCAGCAGCCCAAGAGCTCCGGGACAGCACACCGGGGAGCTGTTTTTT

clone size: few
V gene: TRBV20-1
D gene: TRBD1
J gene: TRBJ2-7
CDR3 protein: CSANGQGYEQYF
CDR3 DNA: TGCAGTGCTAACGGACAGGGCTACGAGCAGTACTTC

clone size: many
V gene: TRBV7-9
D gene: .
J gene: TRBJ2-2
CDR3 protein: CASSPPTGSATGELFF
CDR3 DNA: TGTGCCAGCAGCCCCCCCACCGGGAGTGCCACCGGGGAGCTGTTTTTT

clone size: .
V gene: TRBV4-3
D gene: .
J gene: TRBJ2-2
CDR3 protein: CASSQDGLEAGELFF
CDR3 DNA: TGCGCCAGCAGCCAAGATGGGCTAGAGGCCGGGGAGCTGTTTTTT

clone size: many
V gene: TRBV2
D gene: .
J gene: TRBJ2-5
CDR3 protein: CASSALQTQYF
CDR3 DNA: TGTGCCAGCAGTGCCCTCCAGACCCAGTACTTC

clone size: many
V gene: TRBV6-2/TRBV6-3
D gene: TRBD1
J gene: TRBJ1-1
CDR3 protein: CASSYPQGENTEAFF
CDR3 DNA: TGTGCCAGCAGTTACCCTCAGGGGGAGAACACTGAAGCTTTCTTT

clone size: many
V gene: TRBV12-3/TRBV12-4
D gene: .
J gene: TRBJ1-6
CDR3 protein: CASRPQTGTNSPLHF
CDR3 DNA: TGTGCCAGCAGACCTCAGACAGGAACTAATTCACCCCTCCACTTT

clone size: many
V gene: TRBV5-1
D gene: .
J gene: TRBJ2-1
CDR3 protein: CASSFRESYNEQFF
CDR3 DNA: TGCGCCAGCAGCTTTCGCGAGTCCTACAATGAGCAGTTCTTC

clone size: few
V gene: TRBV11-3
D gene: .
J gene: TRBJ2-1
CDR3 protein: CASSLVVGGRGGNEQFF
CDR3 DNA: TGTGCCAGCAGCTTAGTAGTTGGGGGACGGGGAGGCAATGAGCAGTTCTTC

clone size: many
V gene: TRBV6-5
D gene: .
J gene: TRBJ1-2
CDR3 protein: CASSYSGWTAGDGYTF
CDR3 DNA: TGTGCCAGCAGTTACTCAGGGTGGACAGCCGGGGATGGCTACACCTTC

clone size: .
V gene: TRBV18
D gene: TRBD2
J gene: TRBJ2-5
CDR3 protein: CASSPPFAGDPKETQYF
CDR3 DNA: TGTGCCAGCTCACCACCGTTCGCGGGAGACCCGAAAGAGACCCAGTACTTC

clone size: .
V gene: TRBV23-1
D gene: TRBD1
J gene: TRBJ1-4
CDR3 protein: CASSPYPRGRREKLFF
CDR3 DNA: TGCGCCAGCTCTCCATACCCCAGGGGGCGTCGAGAAAAACTGTTTTTT

clone size: .
V gene: TRBV29-1
D gene: .
J gene: TRBJ2-1
CDR3 protein: CSVEQGGNEQFF
CDR3 DNA: TGCAGCGTTGAGCAAGGTGGCAATGAGCAGTTCTTC

clone size: many
V gene: TRBV2
D gene: .
J gene: TRBJ2-1
CDR3 protein: CASSLRTVSYNEQFF
CDR3 DNA: TGTGCCAGCAGTCTAAGGACTGTGTCCTACAATGAGCAGTTCTTC

clone size: .
V gene: TRBV20-1
D gene: TRBD2
J gene: TRBJ2-5
CDR3 protein: CSARISGPTPQYF
CDR3 DNA: TGCAGTGCTAGAATTAGCGGGCCCACGCCCCAGTACTTC

clone size: many
V gene: TRBV6-5
D gene: .
J gene: TRBJ1-2
CDR3 protein: CASSYSPGGGGYTF
CDR3 DNA: TGTGCCAGCAGTTACTCACCGGGGGGCGGTGGCTACACCTTC

clone size: many
V gene: TRBV28
D gene: .
J gene: TRBJ2-6
CDR3 protein: CASNTAGANVLTF
CDR3 DNA: TGTGCCAGCAACACAGCCGGGGCCAACGTCCTGACTTTC

clone size: many
V gene: TRBV12-3/TRBV12-4
D gene: .
J gene: TRBJ2-7
CDR3 protein: CATRSGARF
CDR3 DNA: TGTGCCACCAGAAGCGGTGCGCGCTTC

clone size: .
V gene: TRBV7-9
D gene: .
J gene: TRBJ2-7
CDR3 protein: CASSIKGDGPWF
CDR3 DNA: TGTGCCAGCAGCATCAAAGGGGATGGCCCTTGGTTC

clone size: .
V gene: TRBV20-1
D gene: .
J gene: TRBJ2-2
CDR3 protein: CSAGRTINTGELFF
CDR3 DNA: TGCAGTGCTGGCCGGACTATCAACACCGGGGAGCTGTTTTTT

clone size: many
V gene: TRBV2
D gene: .
J gene: TRBJ2-1
CDR3 protein: CASLAGGNEQFF
CDR3 DNA: TGTGCCAGCTTGGCAGGGGGGAATGAGCAGTTCTTC

clone size: many
V gene: TRBV12-3/TRBV12-4
D gene: .
J gene: TRBJ2-7
CDR3 protein: CASTPGGANYEQYF
CDR3 DNA: TGTGCCAGCACCCCAGGGGGGGCAAACTACGAGCAGTACTTC

clone size: .
V gene: TRBV7-6
D gene: TRBD2
J gene: TRBJ2-7
CDR3 protein: CASSQGLAGTLSYEQYF
CDR3 DNA: TGTGCCAGCAGCCAAGGACTAGCGGGGACCCTCTCCTACGAGCAGTACTTC

clone size: many
V gene: TRBV7-8
D gene: .
J gene: TRBJ2-7
CDR3 protein: CASSLVRQTSSYEQYF
CDR3 DNA: TGTGCCAGCAGCTTAGTTAGGCAGACCAGCTCCTACGAGCAGTACTTC

clone size: once
V gene: TRBV18
D gene: .
J gene: TRBJ2-2
CDR3 protein: CASSPTAVNTGELFF
CDR3 DNA: TGTGCCAGCTCACCAACAGCGGTGAACACCGGGGAGCTGTTTTTT

clone size: many
V gene: TRBV19
D gene: TRBD2
J gene: TRBJ2-1
CDR3 protein: CASSRTSGGLNEQFF
CDR3 DNA: TGTGCCAGTAGTAGGACTAGCGGGGGTCTCAATGAGCAGTTCTTC

clone size: .
V gene: TRBV7-9
D gene: .
J gene: TRBJ2-7
CDR3 protein: CASSSPPPNSEQYF
CDR3 DNA: TGTGCCAGCAGCTCACCTCCCCCGAACAGCGAGCAGTACTTC

clone size: many
V gene: TRBV5-1
D gene: .
J gene: TRBJ1-1
CDR3 protein: CASSLAALGGEAFF
CDR3 DNA: TGCGCCAGCAGCTTGGCCGCCCTGGGAGGGGAAGCTTTCTTT

clone size: few
V gene: TRBV12-3/TRBV12-4
D gene: .
J gene: TRBJ1-5
CDR3 protein: CASSFPGQPQHF
CDR3 DNA: TGTGCCAGCAGTTTTCCCGGGCAGCCCCAGCATTTT

clone size: many
V gene: TRBV20-1
D gene: .
J gene: TRBJ2-7
CDR3 protein: CSARSPSVYEQYF
CDR3 DNA: TGCAGTGCTAGGTCGCCTAGCGTCTACGAGCAGTACTTC

clone size: many
V gene: TRBV14
D gene: TRBD1
J gene: TRBJ2-5
CDR3 protein: CASSSRQGASQETQYF
CDR3 DNA: TGTGCCAGCAGCTCACGACAGGGGGCTTCACAAGAGACCCAGTACTTC

clone size: many
V gene: TRBV20-1
D gene: .
J gene: TRBJ2-1
CDR3 protein: CSASLTGEQFF
CDR3 DNA: TGCAGTGCTTCGCTAACGGGTGAGCAGTTCTTC

clone size: .
V gene: TRBV12-3/TRBV12-4
D gene: .
J gene: TRBJ2-1
CDR3 protein: CASSLGRLMYNEQFF
CDR3 DNA: TGTGCCAGCAGTTTAGGGCGGCTAATGTACAATGAGCAGTTCTTC

clone size: once
V gene: TRBV7-8
D gene: .
J gene: TRBJ2-3
CDR3 protein: CASRMRPNEGDTQYF
CDR3 DNA: TGTGCCAGCAGAATGCGACCGAATGAGGGAGATACGCAGTATTTT

clone size: many
V gene: TRBV7-9
D gene: .
J gene: TRBJ2-1
CDR3 protein: CASSLARASEEQFF
CDR3 DNA: TGTGCCAGCAGCTTAGCTCGGGCTAGCGAGGAGCAGTTCTTC

clone size: many
V gene: TRBV27
D gene: TRBD1
J gene: TRBJ1-6
CDR3 protein: CASRGPGQNSPLHF
CDR3 DNA: TGTGCCAGCAGGGGCCCGGGACAGAATTCACCCCTCCACTTT

clone size: .
V gene: TRBV20-1
D gene: .
J gene: TRBJ2-1
CDR3 protein: CSAWGTTLEQFF
CDR3 DNA: TGCAGTGCTTGGGGGACCACTCTAGAGCAGTTCTTC

clone size: many
V gene: TRBV7-9
D gene: TRBD1
J gene: TRBJ2-1
CDR3 protein: CASSFGTGVPYNEQFF
CDR3 DNA: TGTGCCAGCAGCTTTGGGACAGGGGTCCCCTACAATGAGCAGTTCTTC

clone size: few
V gene: TRBV27
D gene: .
J gene: TRBJ2-2
CDR3 protein: CASTTGLNTGELFF
CDR3 DNA: TGTGCCAGCACCACCGGACTTAACACCGGGGAGCTGTTTTTT

clone size: many
V gene: TRBV12-3/TRBV12-4
D gene: TRBD1
J gene: TRBJ2-2
CDR3 protein: CASSPIQGARFGELFF
CDR3 DNA: TGTGCCAGCAGTCCTATCCAGGGGGCCCGATTCGGGGAGCTGTTTTTT

clone size: many
V gene: TRBV5-1
D gene: .
J gene: TRBJ2-5
CDR3 protein: CASSYRDSGEETQYF
CDR3 DNA: TGCGCCAGCAGCTACCGGGACTCGGGAGAAGAGACCCAGTACTTC

clone size: once
V gene: TRBV20-1
D gene: TRBD2
J gene: TRBJ2-6
CDR3 protein: CSAPSGSLGANVLTF
CDR3 DNA: TGCAGTGCTCCTAGCGGGAGTCTTGGGGCCAACGTCCTGACTTTC

clone size: many
V gene: TRBV3-1
D gene: .
J gene: TRBJ2-2
CDR3 protein: CASNAGASANTGELFF
CDR3 DNA: TGTGCCAGCAACGCAGGAGCTAGCGCGAACACCGGGGAGCTGTTTTTT

clone size: many
V gene: TRBV3-1
D gene: .
J gene: TRBJ2-1
CDR3 protein: CASSQDPWGNREEQFF
CDR3 DNA: TGTGCCAGCAGCCAAGATCCTTGGGGGAATAGAGAAGAGCAGTTCTTC

clone size: .
V gene: TRBV10-3
D gene: .
J gene: TRBJ2-3
CDR3 protein: CAIQPDGQGLTDTQYF
CDR3 DNA: TGTGCCATTCAGCCAGACGGGCAGGGGTTGACAGATACGCAGTATTTT

clone size: many
V gene: TRBV5-1
D gene: .
J gene: TRBJ2-7
CDR3 protein: CASRERGGYEQYF
CDR3 DNA: TGCGCCAGCAGAGAGAGGGGAGGATACGAGCAGTACTTC

clone size: many
V gene: TRBV20-1
D gene: TRBD2
J gene: TRBJ2-1
CDR3 protein: CSASWPSGMPGEQFF
CDR3 DNA: TGCAGTGCTAGCTGGCCTAGCGGGATGCCGGGTGAGCAGTTCTTC

clone size: .
V gene: TRBV7-9
D gene: .
J gene: TRBJ2-7
CDR3 protein: CASSGEDREQYF
CDR3 DNA: TGTGCCAGCAGCGGTGAGGACCGCGAGCAGTACTTC

clone size: .
V gene: TRBV10-3
D gene: TRBD1
J gene: TRBJ2-3
CDR3 protein: CAIQTRDSSTDTQYF
CDR3 DNA: TGTGCCATCCAAACCCGGGACAGTAGCACAGATACGCAGTATTTT

clone size: many
V gene: TRBV5-5
D gene: TRBD1
J gene: TRBJ2-3
CDR3 protein: CASSLLGTGGGDTQYF
CDR3 DNA: TGTGCCAGCAGCTTACTCGGGACAGGGGGTGGAGATACGCAGTATTTT

clone size: .
V gene: TRBV20-1
D gene: .
J gene: TRBJ2-5
CDR3 protein: CSAKKIKETQYF
CDR3 DNA: TGCAGTGCGAAAAAAATTAAGGAGACCCAGTACTTC

clone size: many
V gene: TRBV24-1
D gene: TRBD1
J gene: TRBJ2-5
CDR3 protein: CATSDPGDSQGTQYF
CDR3 DNA: TGTGCCACCAGTGACCCCGGGGACAGTCAGGGGACCCAGTACTTC

clone size: .
V gene: TRBV6-6
D gene: TRBD2
J gene: TRBJ2-1
CDR3 protein: CASSPSGRDYNEQFF
CDR3 DNA: TGTGCCAGCAGCCCTAGCGGGCGGGACTACAATGAGCAGTTCTTC

clone size: many
V gene: TRBV5-1
D gene: .
J gene: TRBJ1-5
CDR3 protein: CASRLTFADQPQHF
CDR3 DNA: TGCGCCAGCAGACTTACCTTCGCGGATCAGCCCCAGCATTTT

clone size: .
V gene: TRBV29-1
D gene: .
J gene: TRBJ1-3
CDR3 protein: CSAMPVSGNTIYF
CDR3 DNA: TGCAGCGCAATGCCAGTTTCTGGAAACACCATATATTTT

clone size: .
V gene: TRBV7-7
D gene: .
J gene: TRBJ2-5
CDR3 protein: CASSSGIQETQYF
CDR3 DNA: TGTGCCAGCAGCTCCGGGATCCAAGAGACCCAGTACTTC